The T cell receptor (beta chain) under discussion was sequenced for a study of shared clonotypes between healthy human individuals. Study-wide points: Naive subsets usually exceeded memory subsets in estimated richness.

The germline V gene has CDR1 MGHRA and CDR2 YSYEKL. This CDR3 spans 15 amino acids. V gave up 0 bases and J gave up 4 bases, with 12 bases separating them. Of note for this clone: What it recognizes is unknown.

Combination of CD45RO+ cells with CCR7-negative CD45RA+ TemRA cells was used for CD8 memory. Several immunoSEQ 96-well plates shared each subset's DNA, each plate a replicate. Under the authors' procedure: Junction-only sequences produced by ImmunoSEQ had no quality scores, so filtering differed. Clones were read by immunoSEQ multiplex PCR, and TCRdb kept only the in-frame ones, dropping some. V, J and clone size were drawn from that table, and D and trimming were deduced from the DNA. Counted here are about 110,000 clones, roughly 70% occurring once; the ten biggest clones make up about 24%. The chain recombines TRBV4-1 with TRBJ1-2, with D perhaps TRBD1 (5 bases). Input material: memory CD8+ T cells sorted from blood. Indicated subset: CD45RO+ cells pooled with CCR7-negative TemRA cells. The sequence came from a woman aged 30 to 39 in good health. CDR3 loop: CASSQDGAGVYGYTF. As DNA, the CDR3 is TGCGCCAGCAGCCAAGATGGGGCCGGGGTCTATGGCTACACCTTC.